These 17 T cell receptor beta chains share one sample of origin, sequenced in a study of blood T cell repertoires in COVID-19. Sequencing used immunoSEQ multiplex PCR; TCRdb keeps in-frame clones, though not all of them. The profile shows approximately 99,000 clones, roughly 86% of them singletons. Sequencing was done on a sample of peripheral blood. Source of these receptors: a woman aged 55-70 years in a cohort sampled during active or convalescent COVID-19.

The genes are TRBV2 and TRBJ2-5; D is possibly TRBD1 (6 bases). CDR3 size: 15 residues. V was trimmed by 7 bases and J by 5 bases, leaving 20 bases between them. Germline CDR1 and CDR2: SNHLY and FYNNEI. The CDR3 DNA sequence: TGTGCCAGCAAAAGAGCCCAGGGGTCTCTGGAGACCCAGTACTTC. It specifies CASKRAQGSLETQYF.

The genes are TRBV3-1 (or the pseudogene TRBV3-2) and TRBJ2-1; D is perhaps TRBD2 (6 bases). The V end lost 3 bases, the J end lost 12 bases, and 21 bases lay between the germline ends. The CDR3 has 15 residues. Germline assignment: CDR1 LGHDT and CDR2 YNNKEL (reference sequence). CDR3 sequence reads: CASSHTGTVTMRQFF. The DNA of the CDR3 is TGTGCCAGCAGCCACACCGGGACTGTTACAATGAGGCAGTTCTTC.

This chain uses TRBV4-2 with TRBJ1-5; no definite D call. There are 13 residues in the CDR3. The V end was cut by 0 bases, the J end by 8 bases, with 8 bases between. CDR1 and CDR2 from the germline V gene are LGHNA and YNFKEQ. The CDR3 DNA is TGTGCCAGCAGCCAAGAGCCAGAAGAGCCCCAGCATTTT. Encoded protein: CASSQEPEEPQHF.

The CDR3 is CASSLGETGELFF. In DNA form, the CDR3 reads TGCGCCAGCAGCTTGGGGGAGACCGGGGAGCTGTTTTTT. V is TRBV5-1 and J is TRBJ2-2, with a weak D call TRBD2 (5 bases). With 0 bases removed from V and 5 bases from J, the gap between germline ends came to 5 bases. The V gene's germline CDR1 is SGHRS and CDR2 YFSETQ. The CDR3 contains 13 residues.

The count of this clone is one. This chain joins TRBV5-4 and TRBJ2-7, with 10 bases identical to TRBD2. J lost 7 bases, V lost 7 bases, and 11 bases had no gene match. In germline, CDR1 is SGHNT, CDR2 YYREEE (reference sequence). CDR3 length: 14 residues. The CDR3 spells CASASGSVVGEQYF. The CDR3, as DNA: TGTGCCAGCGCTAGCGGGAGTGTAGTGGGGGAGCAGTACTTC.

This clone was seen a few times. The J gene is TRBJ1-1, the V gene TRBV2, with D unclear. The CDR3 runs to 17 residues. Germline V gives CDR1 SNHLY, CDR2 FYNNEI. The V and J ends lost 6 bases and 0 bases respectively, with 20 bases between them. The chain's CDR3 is CASRVGVTHIMNTEAFF. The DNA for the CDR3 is TGTGCCAGCAGGGTGGGCGTTACCCATATAATGAACACTGAAGCTTTCTTT.

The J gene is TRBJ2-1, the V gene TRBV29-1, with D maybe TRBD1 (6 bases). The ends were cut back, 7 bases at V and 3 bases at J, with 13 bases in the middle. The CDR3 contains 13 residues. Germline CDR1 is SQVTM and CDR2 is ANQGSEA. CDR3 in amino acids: CSAHRDNYNEQFF. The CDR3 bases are TGCAGCGCCCACCGGGACAACTACAATGAGCAGTTCTTC.

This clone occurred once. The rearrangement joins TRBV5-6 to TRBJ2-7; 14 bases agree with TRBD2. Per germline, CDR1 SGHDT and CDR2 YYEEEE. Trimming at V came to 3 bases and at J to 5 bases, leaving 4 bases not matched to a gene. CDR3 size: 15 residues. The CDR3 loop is CASSSTGLAGDEQYF. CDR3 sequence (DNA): TGTGCCAGCAGCTCGACGGGACTAGCGGGAGACGAGCAGTACTTC.

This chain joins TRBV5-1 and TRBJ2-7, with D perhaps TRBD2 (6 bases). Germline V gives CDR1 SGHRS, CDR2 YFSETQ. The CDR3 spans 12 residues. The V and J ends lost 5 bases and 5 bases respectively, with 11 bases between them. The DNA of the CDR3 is TGCGCCAGCAGGCGGTCGGGGGACGAGCAGTACTTC. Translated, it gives CASRRSGDEQYF.

The CDR3 loop is CASSYSGGPTDTQYF. The CDR3 nucleotides are TGTGCCAGCAGTTACTCGGGGGGACCCACAGATACGCAGTATTTT. The chain joins TRBV6-5 to TRBJ2-3, with D possibly being TRBD2 (6 bases). The germline V and J ends were trimmed by 0 bases and 2 bases, with 9 bases remaining between them. Germline V lookup: CDR1 MNHEY, CDR2 SVGAGI. This CDR3 is 15 amino acids long.

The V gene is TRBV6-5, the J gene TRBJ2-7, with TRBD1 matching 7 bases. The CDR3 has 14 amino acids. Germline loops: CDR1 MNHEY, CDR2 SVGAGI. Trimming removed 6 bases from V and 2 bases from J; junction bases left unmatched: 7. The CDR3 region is CASSLGQAAYEQYF. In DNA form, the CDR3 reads TGTGCCAGCAGCCTCGGACAGGCAGCCTACGAGCAGTACTTC.

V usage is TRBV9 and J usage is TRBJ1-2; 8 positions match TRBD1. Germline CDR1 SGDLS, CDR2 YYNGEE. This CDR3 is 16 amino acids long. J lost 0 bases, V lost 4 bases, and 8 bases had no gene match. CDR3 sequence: CASSSDRGMTNYGYTF. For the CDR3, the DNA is TGTGCCAGCAGCTCCGACAGGGGAATGACTAACTATGGCTACACCTTC.

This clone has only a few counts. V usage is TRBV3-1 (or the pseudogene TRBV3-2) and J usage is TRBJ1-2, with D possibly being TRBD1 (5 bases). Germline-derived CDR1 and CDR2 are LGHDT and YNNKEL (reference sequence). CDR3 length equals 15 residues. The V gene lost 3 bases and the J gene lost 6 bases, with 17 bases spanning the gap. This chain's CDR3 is CASSQGPGWIDGYTF. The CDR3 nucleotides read TGTGCCAGCAGCCAGGGCCCAGGGTGGATAGATGGCTACACCTTC.

This CDR3 is CASSPTGNDLWQYF. CDR3 DNA sequence: TGCGCCAGCAGCCCCACAGGAAACGACCTATGGCAGTACTTC. The chain couples TRBV5-1 to TRBJ2-7; weak D call: TRBD1 (5 bases). Trimming removed 4 bases from V and 9 bases from J, with 20 bases in between. The CDR3 runs 14 residues. Germline CDR1 reads SGHRS; CDR2 reads YFSETQ.

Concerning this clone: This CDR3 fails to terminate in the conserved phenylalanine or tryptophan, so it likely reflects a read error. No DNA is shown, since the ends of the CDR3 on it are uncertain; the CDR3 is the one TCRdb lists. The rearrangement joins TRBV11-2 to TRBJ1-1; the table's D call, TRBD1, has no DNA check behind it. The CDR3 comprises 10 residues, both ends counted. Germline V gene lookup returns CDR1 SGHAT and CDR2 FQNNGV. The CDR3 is CASSLDIPGV.

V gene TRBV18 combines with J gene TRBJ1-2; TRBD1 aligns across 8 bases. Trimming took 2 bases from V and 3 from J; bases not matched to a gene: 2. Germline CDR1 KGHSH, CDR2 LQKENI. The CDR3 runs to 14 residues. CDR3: CASSPDRGHYGYTF. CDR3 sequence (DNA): TGTGCCAGCTCACCAGACAGGGGACACTATGGCTACACCTTC.

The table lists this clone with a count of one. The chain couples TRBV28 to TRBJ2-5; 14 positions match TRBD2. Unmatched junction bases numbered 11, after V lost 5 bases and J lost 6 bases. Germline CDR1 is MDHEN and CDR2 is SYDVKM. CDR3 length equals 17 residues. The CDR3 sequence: CASSMGYGTSGSKTQYF. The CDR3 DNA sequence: TGTGCCAGCAGTATGGGATACGGGACTAGCGGGAGTAAGACCCAGTACTTC.